These T cell receptor beta chains were read from a single sample in a study of blood T cells in healthy people across ages. TCRdb ran MiXCR on the 5' RACE reads and lists one entry per CDR3 protein. Counted here are about 780,000 distinct CDR3 sequences, roughly 24% occurring once; the ten biggest clones make up approximately 2.9%. The same sample was also studied in work on T cells of mothers and their children.

The sequenced sample was blood. These receptors all come from a boy aged 5-17 years in good health. CDR3s leave out the opening cysteine and the closing phenylalanine or tryptophan. A row's size may be missing; if present it is once, few, many or a size class.

V gene	J gene	clone size	CDR3 protein
TRBV10-3	TRBJ1-5	few	AISASTGGQPQH
TRBV15	TRBJ2-7	.	ATSRATSGSLLEQY
TRBV29-1	TRBJ2-1	few	SVDEQGVYNEQF
TRBV7-3	TRBJ2-5	few	ASSFGRGRETQY
TRBV7-6	TRBJ2-3	.	ASSLDPSGTQY
TRBV30	TRBJ1-4	.	AWGRGDRAANEKLF
TRBV10-3	TRBJ1-2	.	AISGSQRRAYGYT
TRBV27	TRBJ2-7	few	ASSFGDPRANEQY
TRBV6-5	TRBJ1-1	.	ASSSWDRGDGTPEAF
TRBV2	TRBJ2-7	few	ASRRPGTRYEQY
TRBV6-5	TRBJ1-1	many	ASRSNTEAF
TRBV5-1	TRBJ2-7	few	ASSLGWTSGTYEQY
TRBV29-1	TRBJ2-5	few	SVDPGAGETQY
TRBV2	TRBJ2-5	once	ASRRQEETQY
TRBV10-3	TRBJ1-1	.	AISLGGLMNTEAF
TRBV7-9	TRBJ2-5	.	ASSFVRSQETQY
TRBV12-3/TRBV12-4	TRBJ1-1	.	ASSLSQGTEAF
TRBV24-1	.	few	ATSGWDEQF